This is a list of T cell receptor beta chains from one sample in a study of metastatic and nonmetastatic thyroid tumors. TCRdb re-clonotyped the PCR reads through MiXCR. The table shows about 46,000 clones, with 24% occurring only once. Sequencing was carried out using blood. The receptors were sampled from a male donor with papillary thyroid cancer or a benign thyroid nodule (not recorded which). Some clones in this sample may be carry-over from other donors' samples. Both conserved end residues are part of each CDR3.

J,V,CDR3
TRBJ1-1,TRBV30,CAWSAWGGNTEAFF
TRBJ2-1,TRBV13,CASSGYRTSGSGGYNEQFF
TRBJ1-2,TRBV20-1,CSEGQVNYGYTF
TRBJ1-3,TRBV4-1,CASSQGGSLRNTIYF
TRBJ2-1,TRBV28,CASSPGGGNYNEQFF
TRBJ1-2,TRBV5-1,CASSADRSLGGYTF
TRBJ2-5,TRBV18,CASSPYDRGETQYF
TRBJ2-3,TRBV6-1,CASSEADRSLTDTQYF
TRBJ2-1,TRBV27,CASSLWGTGGDNEQFF
TRBJ2-1,TRBV5-1,CASSSQGAAYNEQFF
TRBJ2-7,TRBV19,CASSIGAPGPRLSYEQYF
TRBJ2-3,TRBV20-1,CSASKLAGGDTDTQYF
TRBJ2-2,TRBV20-1,CSAIDREGGELFF
TRBJ1-1,TRBV9,CASSVGAGGNTEAFF
TRBJ2-7,TRBV28,CASTSRGPYEQYF
TRBJ2-7,TRBV20-1,CIARSCYEQYF
TRBJ2-3,TRBV28,CASSLPGQGSDTQYF
TRBJ2-7,TRBV30,CACPGTSGGAISGEQYF
TRBJ1-1,TRBV20-1,CSAEGQGISTEAFF
TRBJ2-7,TRBV10-3,CAISESTQAEQYF
TRBJ2-3,TRBV30,CAWSRDSTDTQYF
TRBJ2-1,TRBV18,CASSPGQDSEQFF
TRBJ2-2,TRBV5-4,CASSFKGELFF
TRBJ1-4,TRBV10-3,CAISGTENEKLFF
TRBJ2-7,TRBV12-3/TRBV12-4,CASRAGYF
TRBJ1-2,TRBV6-4,CASSDSGETNYGYTF
TRBJ2-6,TRBV20-1,CSARVPLVNVLTF
TRBJ2-2,TRBV5-1,CASSYVLAGVTWELFF
TRBJ1-3,TRBV7-9,CASSQLTASGNTIYF
TRBJ2-1,TRBV27,CASRRLAGYNEQFF
TRBJ2-2,TRBV5-1,CASSRTTANTGELFF
TRBJ1-5,TRBV20-1,CSARDGQGETQPQHF
TRBJ2-3,TRBV30,CAWTSGRSGTDTQYF
TRBJ2-7,TRBV12-3/TRBV12-4,CASIPRWGQGLGSQYF
TRBJ2-1,TRBV19,CASSIGGTGGIGQFF